The rows below give T cell receptor beta chains drawn from one sample of a study of blood T cell repertoires in COVID-19. Sequencing was performed with immunoSEQ multiplex PCR; in TCRdb, only in-frame clones are kept and a portion is missing. Of approximately 170,000 clones in the sample, approximately 80% were seen once. Sequencing input: PBMCs or T cells enriched from blood (not recorded which). These TCRs come from a man in his forties who had recovered from COVID-19. Each CDR3 is given with its conserved first and last residue. D genes are given only for firm matches. A row's size may be missing; if present it is once, few, many or a size class.

D	size	V	J	length	DNA	CDR3
-	-	TRBV10-3	TRBJ1-5	16	TGTGCCATCAGTGTCGGTGAGGCAGGGAAGAATCAGCCCCAGCATTTT	CAISVGEAGKNQPQHF
-	-	TRBV18	TRBJ1-5	14	TGTGCCAGCTCACCAAGGGGTGGCAATCAGCCCCAGCATTTT	CASSPRGGNQPQHF
-	-	TRBV30	TRBJ2-2	14	TGTGCCTCGGTATTGATCGCGAACACCGGGGAGCTGTTTTTT	CASVLIANTGELFF
TRBD1	-	TRBV15	TRBJ1-3	19	TGTGCCACCAGCACCATGGGGCTGACAGGGGGCCTCTCTGGAAACACCATATATTTT	CATSTMGLTGGLSGNTIYF
TRBD1	few	TRBV2	TRBJ2-7	15	TGTGCCAGCAGCTCGACAGGGGAGGAAAACTACGAGCAGTACTTC	CASSSTGEENYEQYF
TRBD2	few	TRBV5-4	TRBJ2-7	15	TGTGCCAGCAGCGGGGGACTAGCGGGGAAATACGAGCAGTACTTC	CASSGGLAGKYEQYF
-	-	TRBV7-8	TRBJ2-6	15	TGTGCCAGCAGCTTAGAGGGGTCTGGGGCCAACGTCCTGACTTTC	CASSLEGSGANVLTF
-	-	TRBV5-4	TRBJ1-3	16	TGTGCCAGCAGCTTGGGAGGACAGAGCTCTGGAAACACCATATATTTT	CASSLGGQSSGNTIYF
TRBD2	-	TRBV3-1/TRBV3-2	TRBJ2-1	15	TGTGCCAGCAGCCCTGGCAGCGGGGGGGCAAATGAGCAGTTCTTC	CASSPGSGGANEQFF
TRBD1	-	TRBV28	TRBJ1-2	15	TGTGCCAGCAGCCTGACGTGGACAGGGGGCTCGGGCTACACCTTC	CASSLTWTGGSGYTF
TRBD1	-	TRBV5-4	TRBJ2-7	15	TGTGCCAGCAGCTTTCCAGACAGGGGGTTATTCGAGCAGTACTTC	CASSFPDRGLFEQYF
TRBD2	-	TRBV5-1	TRBJ2-1	17	TGCGCCAGCAGCTTGTCACTAGCGGGCTCCTCCTACAATGAGCAGTTCTTC	CASSLSLAGSSYNEQFF
TRBD1	once	TRBV5-3	TRBJ2-6	16	TGTGCCAGAAGCTGGAGACAGGGGCCTGGGGCCAACGTCCTGACTTTC	CARSWRQGPGANVLTF
-	few	TRBV30	TRBJ1-5	15	TGTGCCTGGAGTAGCGGGCGATTGGGCAATCAGCCCCAGCATTTT	CAWSSGRLGNQPQHF
TRBD1	-	TRBV19	TRBJ2-2	14	TGTGCCAGTAATCGGACAGGGGGCATCGGGGAGCTGTTTTTT	CASNRTGGIGELFF
TRBD2	-	TRBV27	TRBJ2-1	13	TGTGCCAGCACTCGGGGGGTTTACAATGAGCAGTTCTTC	CASTRGVYNEQFF
-	-	TRBV9	TRBJ1-2	13	TGTGCCAGCAGGGATGCGGGCAACTATGGCTACACCTTC	CASRDAGNYGYTF
TRBD1	-	TRBV5-4	TRBJ1-2	13	TGTGCCAGCAGCCCTGACAGGGAAAGATATCACACCTTC	CASSPDRERYHTF
-	-	TRBV30	TRBJ2-3	15	TGTGCCTGGAACCCCCAGGGATACGTTACAGATACGCAGTATTTT	CAWNPQGYVTDTQYF
-	-	TRBV4-2	TRBJ1-1	16	TGTGCCAGCAGCCAAGGAGCCGGACAGTCGAACACTGAAGCTTTCTTT	CASSQGAGQSNTEAFF
-	-	TRBV27	TRBJ2-2	15	TGTGCCAGCAGAACCCTGGGACAGAACACCGGGGAGCTGTTTTTT	CASRTLGQNTGELFF
-	-	TRBV7-3	TRBJ2-2	14	TGTGCCAGCAGCTTATTGGCAGGGGCCGGGGAGCTGTTTTTT	CASSLLAGAGELFF
-	few	TRBV10-3	TRBJ1-1	12	TGTGCCATCAGCCAACAGAGCACTGAAGCTTTCTTT	CAISQQSTEAFF
TRBD1	-	TRBV19	TRBJ1-1	17	TGTGCCAGTAGGCTCGACTCTAGGACAGGGAGGAACACTGAAGCTTTCTTT	CASRLDSRTGRNTEAFF
TRBD2	-	TRBV6-5	TRBJ2-7	15	TGTGCCAGCAGTTACCGCGGGGGGGGCTCCTACGAGCAGTACTTC	CASSYRGGGSYEQYF
TRBD1	-	TRBV6-5	TRBJ2-2	16	TGTGCCAGCAGTTACTCTTGGACAGGGGGCACCGGGGAGCTGTTTTTT	CASSYSWTGGTGELFF
TRBD1	once	TRBV5-4	TRBJ1-3	15	TGTGCCAGCAGCCTACAGGGGGCGTCTGGAAACACCATATATTTT	CASSLQGASGNTIYF
TRBD1	-	TRBV11-2	TRBJ1-2	15	TGTGCCAGCAGCTTATATTACGGGACAGAATATGGCTACACCTTC	CASSLYYGTEYGYTF
-	many	TRBV2	TRBJ1-2	14	TGTGCCAGCAGCGCCCGGCCAGGGATGAGTGGCTACACCTTC	CASSARPGMSGYTF
-	-	TRBV7-6	TRBJ1-5	15	TGTGCCAGCAGCTTAACTTCGGGGAGCAATCAGCCCCAGCATTTT	CASSLTSGSNQPQHF
TRBD1	-	TRBV5-1	TRBJ2-1	15	TGCGCCAGCAGCTCGCAGGGGGCCGAGTACAATGAGCAGTTCTTC	CASSSQGAEYNEQFF
TRBD2	-	TRBV3-1/TRBV3-2	TRBJ2-5	18	TGTGCCAGCAGCCAAGATACAGTGGGGGGGGGATTGCAAGAGACCCAGTACTTC	CASSQDTVGGGLQETQYF
TRBD2	-	TRBV5-1	TRBJ2-2	15	TGCGCCAGCGTAGAGACTAGCGGGGGCACCGGGGAGCTGTTTTTT	CASVETSGGTGELFF
TRBD1	few	TRBV19	TRBJ2-3	16	TGTGCCAGTAGTTCCATCGGTCAGGGGGTGGGAGATACGCAGTATTTT	CASSSIGQGVGDTQYF
-	-	TRBV7-6	TRBJ2-1	11	TGTGCCAGCAGCCGCTCCGGGGAGCAGTTCTTC	CASSRSGEQFF
TRBD1	few	TRBV9	TRBJ1-1	14	TGTGCCAGCAGCACCCTCGGACAGGGGGCCTCTGCTTTCTTT	CASSTLGQGASAFF
TRBD1	-	TRBV2	TRBJ1-2	14	TGTGCCAGCAGTGGACGGACAGGTGGCTATGGCTACACCTTC	CASSGRTGGYGYTF
-	-	TRBV5-6	TRBJ2-2	16	TGTGCCAGCAGCCCCCTGGGGAGGGGGGACACCGGGGAGCTGTTTTTT	CASSPLGRGDTGELFF
TRBD2	once	TRBV10-2	TRBJ2-1	14	TGCGCCAGCAGTGAGCCGGGGACTAAAAATGAGCAGTTCTTC	CASSEPGTKNEQFF
-	few	TRBV11-2	TRBJ1-4	16	TGTGCCAGCAGCTTCAACCTCGGGGCAACTAATGAAAAACTGTTTTTT	CASSFNLGATNEKLFF
-	-	TRBV30	TRBJ2-7	13	TGTGCCTGGAACCAGGGCTGGTTAAGCGAGCAGTACTTC	CAWNQGWLSEQYF
TRBD2	-	TRBV30	TRBJ2-1	13	TGTGCCTGGAGTGGAGCTAGCGGGGGGCAACAGTTCTTC	CAWSGASGGQQFF
-	-	TRBV30	TRBJ1-1	13	TGTGCCTGGAGCTCGGGGGGGGATACTGAAGCTTTCTTT	CAWSSGGDTEAFF
-	-	TRBV9	TRBJ2-2	15	TGTGCCAGCAGCCTTGGGGGGGCCAAAACCGGGGAGCTGTTTTTT	CASSLGGAKTGELFF
-	few	TRBV5-1	TRBJ1-1	17	TGCGCCAGCAGCCCCAACGGCCTCCGGGACACCCGCGGTGAATTGATCTTT	CASSPNGLRDTRGELIF
-	-	TRBV7-8	TRBJ2-5	12	TGTGCCAGCAGCTTCCAGGGAGAGACCCAGTACTTC	CASSFQGETQYF
TRBD1	-	TRBV29-1	TRBJ1-4	14	TGCAGCGTTGAAGAGGACAGGGATAATGAAAAACTGTTTTTT	CSVEEDRDNEKLFF
TRBD1	-	TRBV7-9	TRBJ1-1	15	TGTGCCAGCAGCTTACACCGGACAGGGACCACTGAAGCTTTCTTT	CASSLHRTGTTEAFF
TRBD1	-	TRBV7-3	TRBJ1-4	15	TGTGCCAGCAGCCGACAGGGGGGGACTAATGAAAAACTGTTTTTT	CASSRQGGTNEKLFF
TRBD2	few	TRBV7-2	TRBJ2-1	17	TGTGCCAGCAGCTGGCTAGCGGTGCCCCGAACCTACAATGAGCAGTTCTTC	CASSWLAVPRTYNEQFF
-	-	TRBV6-5	TRBJ1-1	13	TGTGCCGGAGCGGGGGCAGACTACACTGAAGCTTTCTTT	CAGAGADYTEAFF
TRBD2	-	TRBV19	TRBJ2-5	13	TGTGCCAGTAGTATGGCGGGAGGAGAGACCCAGTACTTC	CASSMAGGETQYF
TRBD1	-	TRBV18	TRBJ1-2	15	TGTGCCAGCTCGCCTTGGACAGGGTCAGAGGATGGCTACACCTTC	CASSPWTGSEDGYTF
-	once	TRBV11-2	TRBJ2-3	14	TGTGCCAGCAGACAACCAGGGGGCACAGATACGCAGTATTTT	CASRQPGGTDTQYF
-	few	TRBV14	TRBJ1-1	14	TGTGCCAGCAGCCAAGCTGAGTTGAACACTGAAGCTTTCTTT	CASSQAELNTEAFF